The 19 T cell receptor beta chains below come from one sample, sequenced in a study of cytomegalovirus exposure and HLA in healthy donors. PCR was performed using 60 Vbeta and 13 Jbeta primers. Repertoires were generated with immunoSEQ multiplex PCR, while TCRdb's copy carries only in-frame clones and drops some. The repertoire holds around 200,000 clones, with 65% to 85% as singletons. Sequencing input: PBMCs. These TCRs come from a man in his forties or fifties in good health and CMV-seronegative.

The chain employs TRBV10-1 and TRBJ2-1; 11 bases are a match to TRBD2. This CDR3 is built from 15 residues. Unmatched junction bases numbered 0, after V lost 2 bases and J lost 3 bases. Per the germline V gene, CDR1 is WNHNN and CDR2 is SYGVQD (reference sequence). The CDR3 loop is CASSEGLAGYNEQFF. CDR3 nucleotides: TGCGCCAGCAGTGAGGGACTAGCGGGCTACAATGAGCAGTTCTTC.

The sample holds one count of this clone. The chain couples TRBV7-6 to TRBJ1-4; a possible D gene is TRBD1 (6 bases). Germline loops: CDR1 SGHVS, CDR2 FNYEAQ. The CDR3 totals 14 residues. The V gene lost 5 bases and the J gene lost 6 bases, with 13 bases spanning the gap. DNA for the CDR3: TGTGCCAGCAGCCCGGGGGGACAATATGAAAAACTGTTTTTT. Protein: CASSPGGQYEKLFF.

This clone appeared a single time. The V call is TRBV27, the J call TRBJ2-5; 9 bases agree with TRBD2. The DNA end is more similar to TRBJ2-7, so the J call may be wrong. The V gene's germline CDR1 is MNHEY and CDR2 SMNVEV (reference sequence). The CDR3 consists of 15 residues. This CDR3 reads CASSPGTSPTYEQYF. The DNA of the CDR3 is TGTGCCAGCAGTCCGGGGACTAGCCCAACCTACGAGCAGTACTTC.

V gene TRBV6-4 combines with J gene TRBJ1-2, with TRBD1 matching over 8 bases. V was pared by 5 bases and J by 4 bases, with 9 bases of the junction left unmatched. Germline V CDR1 and CDR2: MRHNA, SNTAGT. The CDR3 runs 15 residues. The CDR3 spells CASSRDPGQAYGYTF. The DNA of the CDR3 is TGTGCCAGCAGTCGGGACCCGGGACAGGCCTATGGCTACACCTTC.

The chain carries TRBV27 and TRBJ2-3, with D perhaps TRBD2 (5 bases). The CDR3 length is 12 residues. Germline CDR1 reads MNHEY; CDR2 reads SMNVEV (reference sequence). V lost 5 bases and J lost 8, with 11 bases in between. This CDR3 reads CASSPVGVTQYF. As DNA, the CDR3 is TGTGCCAGCAGTCCAGTCGGGGTTACGCAGTATTTT.

This clone was found a few times. This sequence joins TRBV2 and TRBJ2-7; 13 bases map to TRBD2. The CDR3 covers 16 residues. J was trimmed by 5 bases and V by 3 bases; bases with no gene match: 7. Germline values: CDR1 SNHLY, CDR2 FYNNEI. The CDR3: CASSDSGLAGDHEQYF. DNA of the CDR3: TGTGCCAGCAGTGACAGCGGACTAGCGGGGGACCACGAGCAGTACTTC.

This clone showed up just a few times. The chain carries TRBV11-2 and TRBJ2-5, with TRBD2 identical over 7 bases. The J call may be faulty, since TRBJ2-7 better matches the DNA end. CDR1 SGHAT and CDR2 FQNNGV come from the germline V gene. There are 13 residues in the CDR3. CDR3 in amino acids: CASSVGRGYEQYF. CDR3 nucleotide sequence: TGTGCCAGCAGCGTGGGGAGGGGCTACGAGCAGTACTTC.

The count of this clone is one. V and J are TRBV19 and TRBJ2-7, with 8 bases matching TRBD1. CDR1 LNHDA and CDR2 SQIVND come from the germline V gene (reference sequence). The CDR3 loop spans 18 amino acids. V gave up 3 bases and J gave up 4 bases; unmatched junction bases: 17. CDR3 in amino acids: CASSIKVPRWDRTYEQYF. CDR3 coding DNA: TGTGCCAGTAGTATCAAGGTTCCCCGCTGGGACAGGACTTACGAGCAGTACTTC.

J is TRBJ2-3 and V is TRBV11-3, with TRBD2 identical over 13 bases. The CDR3 runs to 17 residues. The V gene end was trimmed by 3 bases and the J gene end by 0 bases; junction bases not matched to a gene: 3. Germline V gene sequence: CDR1 SGHNT, CDR2 YENEEA. The CDR3 coding sequence is TGTGCCAGCAGCTTTGGACTAGCGGGAGCTAGCACAGATACGCAGTATTTT. It specifies CASSFGLAGASTDTQYF.

The V and J genes are TRBV19 and TRBJ1-1; D perhaps matches TRBD1 (5 bases). Trimming stripped 2 bases from V and 1 base from J, with 14 bases between. CDR3 length: 16 residues. Germline V CDR1 and CDR2: LNHDA, SQIVND (reference sequence). The CDR3 region is CASSIRIRDSNTEAFF. CDR3 nucleotides: TGTGCCAGTAGTATAAGAATAAGGGACTCGAACACTGAAGCTTTCTTT.

The chain couples TRBV10-3 to TRBJ1-2; 8 bases align to TRBD1. Germline values: CDR1 ENHRY, CDR2 SYGVKD. The CDR3 runs 15 residues. The V segment lost 4 bases and the J segment 0 bases; nucleotides outside the gene matches: 4. Here the CDR3 DNA reads TGTGCCATCAGTGTTGGACAGGGCCCTAACTATGGCTACACCTTC. Its protein is CAISVGQGPNYGYTF.

This clone has just one count. V gene TRBV27 combines with J gene TRBJ2-1; TRBD2 agrees at 8 bases. V shed 3 bases and J 4 bases; nucleotides not matched to a gene: 8. CDR3 length equals 16 residues. Germline V gene lookup returns CDR1 MNHEY and CDR2 SMNVEV (reference sequence). The CDR3: CASSFSAGDEYNEQFF. The CDR3, as DNA: TGTGCCAGCAGTTTTTCAGCGGGAGACGAATACAATGAGCAGTTCTTC.

This chain uses TRBV19 with TRBJ2-7, with no clear D. V was shortened by 9 bases and J by 7 bases, with 10 bases between the two germline ends. CDR1 is LNHDA and CDR2 is SQIVND in the germline V gene (reference sequence). CDR3 length: 10 residues. DNA for the CDR3: TGTGCCAGCCCTCCGAGAGAGCAGTACTTC. Translating gives CASPPREQYF.

The chain recombines TRBV11-1 with TRBJ2-7, with 9 bases aligning to TRBD2. Germline V lookup: CDR1 SGHAT, CDR2 FQDESV (reference sequence). Trimming removed 5 bases from V and 0 bases from J; junction bases left unmatched: 5. The CDR3 totals 15 residues. As DNA, the CDR3 is TGTGCCAGCAGCGCGGGACTAGCAGGCTCCTACGAGCAGTACTTC. Translating gives CASSAGLAGSYEQYF.

The V and J genes are TRBV19 and TRBJ1-5; TRBD1 agrees at 7 bases. The length of the CDR3 is 15 residues. Germline lookup yields CDR1 LNHDA and CDR2 SQIVND (reference sequence). The ends lost 4 bases at V and 2 bases at J; junction bases unmatched: 5. CDR3 in amino acids: CASSTYRGGNQPQHF. The CDR3 DNA reads TGTGCCAGTAGTACCTACAGGGGTGGCAATCAGCCCCAGCATTTT. The full variable domain, its missing parts supplied by reference TRBV19 and TRBJ1-5, is DGGITQSPKYLFRKEGQNVTLSCEQNLNHDAMYWYRQDPGQGLRLIYYSQIVNDFQKGDIAEGYSVSREKKESFPLTVTSAQKNPTAFYLCASSTYRGGNQPQHFGDGTRLSIL.

The gene calls are TRBV4-1 and TRBJ1-3, with D hard to call. The length of the CDR3 is 14 residues. The ends were cut back, 0 bases at V and 4 bases at J, with 7 bases in the middle. From germline, CDR1 is MGHRA and CDR2 YSYEKL. CDR3 in amino acids: CASSQDLRGNTIYF. The CDR3 DNA follows: TGCGCCAGCAGCCAAGATCTCAGGGGAAACACCATATATTTT.

This clone was seen a few times. V is TRBV5-1 and J is TRBJ1-4; D uncertain. The V gene lost 4 bases and the J gene lost 5 bases, with 12 bases spanning the gap. Germline lookup yields CDR1 SGHRS and CDR2 YFSETQ. This CDR3 has 14 residues. DNA for the CDR3: TGCGCCAGCAGCCGGGGTATCACCAATGAAAAACTGTTTTTT. It is translated as CASSRGITNEKLFF. Full variable domain (missing parts from reference TRBV5-1 and TRBJ1-4): KAGVTQTPRYLIKTRGQQVTLSCSPISGHRSVSWYQQTPGQGLQFLFEYFSETQRNKGNFPGRFSGRQFSNSRSEMNVSTLELGDSALYLCASSRGITNEKLFFGSGTQLSVL.

V and J are TRBV28 and TRBJ2-7; perhaps TRBD1 as D (6 bases). V lost 1 base, J lost 6 bases, and 16 bases lay in between. Germline V gene lookup returns CDR1 MDHEN and CDR2 SYDVKM. The CDR3 runs 15 residues. The CDR3 DNA follows: TGTGCCAGCAGTTTATCGGCAGGGGCCTCTTCCGAGCAGTACTTC. Protein sequence: CASSLSAGASSEQYF.

The chain is built from TRBV7-9 and TRBJ2-1, with TRBD1 identical over 8 bases. Trimming took 5 bases from V and 9 from J; bases not matched to a gene: 9. Germline loops: CDR1 SEHNR, CDR2 FQNEAQ (reference sequence). This CDR3 comprises 14 residues. DNA of the CDR3: TGTGCCAGCAGCCCAGGGGGCGGGAAGGGTGAGCAGTTCTTC. Translated, it gives CASSPGGGKGEQFF. The full variable domain, completed using reference TRBV7-9 and TRBJ2-1, is DTGVSQNPRHKITKRGQNVTFRCDPISEHNRLYWYRQTLGQGPEFLTYFQNEAQLEKSRLLSDRFSAERPKGSFSTLEIQRTEQGDSAMYLCASSPGGGKGEQFFGPGTRLTVL.